These 13 T cell receptor beta chains share one sample of origin, sequenced in a study of PD-L1 blockade in urothelial cancer (dated by TCRdb to the late 2010s). The label giving this sample's time point can be read as: peripheral blood 6 weeks after treatment start. The library was produced with the immunoSEQ multiplex PCR assay. TCRdb took this table from immuneACCESS and kept in-frame rearrangements with V and J called. Such tables lack part of the clones; where checked against another copy, unresolved V genes explain under half of the gap, and the rest is unexplained. Within this sample are about 45,000 clones, with roughly four fifths of them counted one time only. The ten largest clones represent less than 15% of the sample. The sequenced sample was PBMCs, obtained around atezolizumab (anti-PD-L1) treatment. The receptors derive from a man aged 55 to 70 with urothelial cancer.

The chain uses TRBV18 and TRBJ2-2; TRBD2 matches 9 bases. CDR1 and CDR2 (germline): KGHSH, LQKENI. CDR3 length equals 18 residues. J gave up 0 bases and V 0 bases, and 5 bases lay outside the gene matches. As DNA, the CDR3 is TGTGCCAGCTCACCACCGAATAGCGGGGGAGCGAACACCGGGGAGCTGTTTTTT. Translation gives CASSPPNSGGANTGELFF.

This clone was seen a few times. The V gene is TRBV27, the J gene TRBJ1-4; TRBD1 matches at 9 bases. With 7 bases clipped from V and 4 bases from J, the junction kept 10 bases outside the gene matches. Germline-derived CDR1 and CDR2 are MNHEY and SMNVEV (reference sequence). This CDR3 is built from 16 residues. The CDR3 DNA sequence: TGTGCCAGCAAGGGGACTACAGGGGGCGTTAATGAAAAACTGTTTTTT. This codes for CASKGTTGGVNEKLFF.

This rearrangement joins TRBV10-1 to TRBJ2-3, with 10 bases that match TRBD1. From germline, CDR1 is WNHNN and CDR2 SYGVQD (reference sequence). The CDR3 contains 16 residues. The V and J ends lost 2 bases and 7 bases, in that order; junction bases with no gene match: 9. This CDR3 reads CASSEGPGQGSYTQYF. The CDR3 bases are TGCGCCAGCAGTGAGGGACCGGGACAGGGGTCGTATACGCAGTATTTT.

This clone showed up just once. The genes are TRBV30 and TRBJ1-3; D is unresolved. The germline V gene has CDR1 GTSNPN and CDR2 SVGIG (reference sequence). The CDR3 has 14 amino acids. Between the trimmed V and J ends, which lost 5 bases and 3 bases, there was a span of 14 bases. CDR3 coding DNA: TGTGCCTGGGAGAGGCCCGCGGGTGGAAACACCATATATTTT. As protein: CAWERPAGGNTIYF.

The chain employs TRBV6-6 and TRBJ2-2; D might be TRBD2 (5 bases). Per germline, CDR1 MNHNY and CDR2 SVGAGI (reference sequence). The V end was cut by 6 bases, the J end by 4 bases, with 12 bases between. The CDR3 is made up of 14 amino acids. DNA of the CDR3: TGTGCCAGCAGCCCAACTAGATCCACCGGGGAGCTGTTTTTT. Protein sequence: CASSPTRSTGELFF.

The chain is built from TRBV30 and TRBJ2-1; D possibly corresponds to TRBD2 (6 bases). The CDR3 sequence is 13 residues long. Per the germline V gene, CDR1 is GTSNPN and CDR2 is SVGIG (reference sequence). Trimming removed 8 bases at V and 7 bases at J, with 18 bases between. The CDR3 coding sequence is TGTGCCGCACTCCGGGACTCGAAAAATGAGCAGTTCTTC. Its protein is CAALRDSKNEQFF.

The chain carries TRBV6-4 and TRBJ1-2; 7 positions match TRBD1. This CDR3 is built from 12 residues. Germline V gene sequence: CDR1 MRHNA, CDR2 SNTAGT. V lost 6 bases and J lost 2; bases outside the gene matches: 0. The CDR3 DNA reads as TGTGCCAGCAGACAGGGGAACTATGGCTACACCTTC. This encodes CASRQGNYGYTF.

The gene calls are TRBV6-5 and TRBJ2-3; 7 positions match TRBD1. This CDR3 contains 16 residues. The germline V gene has CDR1 MNHEY and CDR2 SVGAGI. The trim removed 2 bases at V and 5 bases at J, leaving 10 bases unmatched. The CDR3 DNA reads as TGTGCCAGCAGTTACGAAGGTCACAGGGGAATAGATACGCAGTATTTT. Residues: CASSYEGHRGIDTQYF.

V is TRBV6-1 and J is TRBJ1-3; 7 nucleotides line up with TRBD1. CDR1 MNHNS and CDR2 SASEGT come from the germline V gene. CDR3 length: 15 amino acids. Losses at the gene ends were 2 bases for V and 3 bases for J; bases not matched to a gene: 4. CDR3 in amino acids: CASSEHQGVGNTIYF. The DNA for the CDR3 is TGTGCCAGCAGTGAACACCAGGGGGTTGGAAACACCATATATTTT.

The gene calls are TRBV7-2 and TRBJ1-5; D might be TRBD1 (5 bases). The CDR3 runs 13 residues. Trimming cost V 0 bases and J 7 bases, with 7 bases left between them. Per germline, CDR1 SGHTA and CDR2 FQGNSA. The CDR3 here is CASSLAGEQPQHF. DNA for the CDR3: TGTGCCAGCAGCTTAGCAGGGGAACAGCCCCAGCATTTT.

This clone has a single count. V usage is TRBV30 and J usage is TRBJ1-2; D ambiguous. This CDR3 region has 13 residues. Germline CDR1 GTSNPN, CDR2 SVGIG (reference sequence). Trimming stripped 4 bases from V and 2 bases from J, with 11 bases between. CDR3 bases: TGTGCCTGGACCCCCGGGGAAAACTATGGCTACACCTTC. Translating it yields CAWTPGENYGYTF.

The J gene is TRBJ1-5, the V gene TRBV7-2; 9 positions match TRBD1. J was trimmed by 4 bases and V by 3 bases; bases with no gene match: 7. This CDR3 region has 16 residues. Germline-derived CDR1 and CDR2 are SGHTA and FQGNSA. CDR3 residues: CASSLTGGRSNQPQHF. CDR3 bases: TGTGCCAGCAGCTTGACAGGGGGAAGATCAAATCAGCCCCAGCATTTT.

The chain uses TRBV27 and TRBJ2-3; D is possibly TRBD1 (6 bases). Germline CDR1 and CDR2: MNHEY and SMNVEV (reference sequence). The CDR3 runs to 14 residues. Trimming removed 5 bases from V and 6 bases from J, with 15 bases in between. The CDR3 loop is CASSVQGRGDTQYF. The CDR3 DNA is TGTGCCAGCAGTGTGCAGGGGCGAGGGGATACGCAGTATTTT.